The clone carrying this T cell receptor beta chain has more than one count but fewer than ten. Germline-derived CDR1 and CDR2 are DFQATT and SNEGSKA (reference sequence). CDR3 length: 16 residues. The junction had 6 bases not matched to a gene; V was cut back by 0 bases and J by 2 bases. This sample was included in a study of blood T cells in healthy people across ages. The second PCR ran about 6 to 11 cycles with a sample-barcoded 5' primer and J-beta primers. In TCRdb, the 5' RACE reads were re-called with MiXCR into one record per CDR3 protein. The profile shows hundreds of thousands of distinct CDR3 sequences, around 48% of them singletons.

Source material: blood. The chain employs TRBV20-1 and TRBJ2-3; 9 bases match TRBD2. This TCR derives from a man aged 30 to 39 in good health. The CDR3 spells CSARDLVAGATDTQYF. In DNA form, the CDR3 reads TGCAGTGCTAGAGATCTGGTAGCGGGGGCCACAGATACGCAGTATTTT.